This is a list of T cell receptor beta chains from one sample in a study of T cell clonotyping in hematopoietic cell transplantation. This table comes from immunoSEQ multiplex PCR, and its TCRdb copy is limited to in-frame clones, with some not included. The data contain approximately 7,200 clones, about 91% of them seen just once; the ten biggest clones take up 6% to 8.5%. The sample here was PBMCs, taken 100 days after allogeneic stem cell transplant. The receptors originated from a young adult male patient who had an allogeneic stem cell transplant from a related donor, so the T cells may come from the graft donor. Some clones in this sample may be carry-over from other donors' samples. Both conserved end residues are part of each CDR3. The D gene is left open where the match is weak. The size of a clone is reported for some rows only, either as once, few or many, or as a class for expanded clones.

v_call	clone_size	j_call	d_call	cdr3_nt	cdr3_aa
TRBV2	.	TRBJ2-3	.	TGTGCCAGTCCGCCGGCTTCCGGGTCCCTTCTTAGCACAGATACGCAGTATTTT	CASPPASGSLLSTDTQYF
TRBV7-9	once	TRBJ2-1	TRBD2	TGTGCCAGCAGCTTAAGGGGTAGCGGGAGGGCCGGGAATGAGCAGTTCTTC	CASSLRGSGRAGNEQFF
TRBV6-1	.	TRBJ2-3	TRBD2	TGTGCCAGCAGTGGCGCTCCTAGCGGAGGGGGCACAGATACGCAGTATTTT	CASSGAPSGGGTDTQYF
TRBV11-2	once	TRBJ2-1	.	TGTGCCAGCAGCCCTCCCGGGGACAATGAGCAGTTCTTC	CASSPPGDNEQFF
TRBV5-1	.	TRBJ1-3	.	TGCGCCAGCAGCCCGGGGAGGTCTGGAAACACCATATATTTT	CASSPGRSGNTIYF
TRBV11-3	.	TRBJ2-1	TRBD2	TGTGCCAGCAGCTTTACTAGCGGGAGTTACAATGAGCAGTTCTTC	CASSFTSGSYNEQFF
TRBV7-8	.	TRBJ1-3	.	TGTGCCAGCAGCTTACTTGCCCGGGACAAAAGTCACTCTGGAAACACCATATATTTT	CASSLLARDKSHSGNTIYF
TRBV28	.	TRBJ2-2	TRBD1	TGTGCCAGCAGTTGGGGCCAGGGGGTCACCGGGGAGCTGTTTTTT	CASSWGQGVTGELFF
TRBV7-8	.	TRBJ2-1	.	TGTGCCAGCAGCTTAGCGGGGGTCCTAGGGGCCACTTTAAGGAATGAGCAGTTCTTC	CASSLAGVLGATLRNEQFF
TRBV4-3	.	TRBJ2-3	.	TGCGCCAGCAGCCAAGATAGTTTCCAGGGCTCCACAGATACGCAGTATTTT	CASSQDSFQGSTDTQYF
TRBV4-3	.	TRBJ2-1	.	TGCGCCAGCAGCCCCCGGCTCGGTAATGAGCAGTTCTTC	CASSPRLGNEQFF
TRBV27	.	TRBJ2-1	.	TGTGCCAGCAGTTTATCCCTAGCCTATGAGCAGTTCTTC	CASSLSLAYEQFF
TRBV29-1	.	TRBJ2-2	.	TGCAGCGTTGTAGTGGGTGGGGTGGTGAACACCGGGGAGCTGTTTTTT	CSVVVGGVVNTGELFF
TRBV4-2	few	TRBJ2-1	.	TGTGCCAGCAGCCAAGAGGGGAAAACGGGCAATGAGCAGTTCTTC	CASSQEGKTGNEQFF
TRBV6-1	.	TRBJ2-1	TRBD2	TGTGCCACTGGAACCGGGACTAGCGGCAACAATGAGCAGTTCTTC	CATGTGTSGNNEQFF
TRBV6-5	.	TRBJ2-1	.	TGTGCCAGCAGTTCCGGGACTTTGATATACAATGAGCAGTTCTTC	CASSSGTLIYNEQFF
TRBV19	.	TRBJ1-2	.	TGTGCCAGTAGGACGGAAGACTATGGCTACACCTTC	CASRTEDYGYTF